This T cell receptor beta chain was sequenced during a study of blood T cell repertoires in COVID-19. Study-level information: Acute-phase and convalescent COVID-19 samples originated in the United States, Italy and Spain. PBMCs, B-cell-depleted T cells, or T cells were the source of the cDNA or gDNA that made up the material.

The germline V gene has CDR1 LNHDA and CDR2 SQIVND (reference sequence). The junction had 10 bases not matched to a gene; V was cut back by 6 bases and J by 8 bases. CDR3 length equals 14 residues. Original methodology: Estimated nucleated cell counts came from reference gene primer amplification. Clones were read by immunoSEQ multiplex PCR, and TCRdb kept only the in-frame ones, dropping some. V and J calls and clone size are those listed in that table; D and trimming were worked out from the DNA. The repertoire consists of 140,000 or so clones, with roughly 82% occurring once and the leading ten covering 10%.

The genes are TRBV19 and TRBJ1-2, with 9 nucleotides matching TRBD1. The material sequenced was peripheral blood. This TCR was sampled from a man aged 55 to 70 with active or convalescent COVID-19. This CDR3 reads CASRKTGGPPGYTF. The DNA of the CDR3 is TGTGCCAGTAGAAAGACAGGGGGACCACCCGGCTACACCTTC.